This TCR beta chain emerged from a study of T cells in Graves' hyperthyroidism and ophthalmopathy. Broader study findings: A model of 13 V-J pairs discriminated ophthalmopathy from stable hyperthyroidism.

Germline V gene lookup returns CDR1 SNHLY and CDR2 FYNNEI. This CDR3 is 12 amino acids long. Comments on this clonotype: Its matching antigen is unknown. A much larger clonotype is one base distant, so this may be a read error.

From RNA transcripts, TCR beta CDR3 regions were amplified. Researchers ran a first-round RT-PCR on the TCR CDR3 using the HTBI primer set. TCRdb reprocessed the multiplex PCR reads with MiXCR, giving one entry per CDR3 protein. The sample lists about 700,000 distinct CDR3 sequences; nearly 45% were seen once. This sequence joins TRBV2 and TRBJ1-2; 10 bases agree with TRBD1. The sequence derives from an adult man with Graves' disease, either hyperthyroidism or ophthalmopathy (not recorded which). Sequencing was performed on peripheral blood or thyroid tissue (not recorded which). The CDR3 nucleotides read TGTGTCAGCAAGACAGGGGGCTATCGCTACACCTTC. Residues: CVSKTGGYRYTF.